Sequencing of this T cell receptor (beta chain) was carried out in a study of Graves' ophthalmopathy and Graves' hyperthyroidism. In the study overall: There was a collection of peripheral blood at initial diagnosis, before any treatment.

The CDR3 has 19 amino acids. V lost 6 bases and J lost 2, with 26 bases in between. Per the germline V gene, CDR1 is MNHNS and CDR2 is SASEGT. Scientists amplified the TCR beta CDR3 regions from RNA transcripts. An initial RT-PCR round employing HTBI primers preceded a second-round multiplex PCR. One entry per CDR3 protein, called by TCRdb with MiXCR from the multiplex PCR reads. Of just over 600,000 distinct CDR3 sequences in the sample, 22% were seen once. A follow-up of 18 months without ophthalmopathy meant that hyperthyroidism was stable. This clonotype has a count of ten or more. Its antigen is currently unknown. Study conclusions and caveats: The 13-signature model separated ophthalmopathy from stable hyperthyroidism at roughly 88% sensitivity and nearly 83% specificity.

The chain couples TRBV6-1 to TRBJ1-5, with D possibly TRBD1 on 6 matching bases. The sequenced material came from peripheral blood. The source of this sequence is a woman aged 18-29 years with stable Graves' hyperthyroidism. Some clones in this sample may be carry-over from other donors' samples. This chain's CDR3 is CASRNAVGATSTRNQPQHF. CDR3 bases: TGTGCCAGCAGGAACGCTGTGGGGGCAACCTCTACCCGCAATCAGCCCCAGCATTTT.